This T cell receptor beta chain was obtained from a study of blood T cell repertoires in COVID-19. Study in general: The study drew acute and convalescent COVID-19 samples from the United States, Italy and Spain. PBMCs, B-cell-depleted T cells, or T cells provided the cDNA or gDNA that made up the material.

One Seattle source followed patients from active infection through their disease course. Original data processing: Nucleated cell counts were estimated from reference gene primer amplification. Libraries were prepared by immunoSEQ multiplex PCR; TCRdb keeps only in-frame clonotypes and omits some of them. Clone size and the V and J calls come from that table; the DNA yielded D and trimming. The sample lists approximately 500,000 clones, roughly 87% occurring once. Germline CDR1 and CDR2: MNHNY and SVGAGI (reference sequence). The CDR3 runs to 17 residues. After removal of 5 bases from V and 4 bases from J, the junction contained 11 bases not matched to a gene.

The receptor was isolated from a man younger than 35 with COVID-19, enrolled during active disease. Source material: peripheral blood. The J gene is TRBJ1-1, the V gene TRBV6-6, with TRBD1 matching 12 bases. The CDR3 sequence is CASSRAGTGGAGTEAFF. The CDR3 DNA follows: TGTGCCAGCAGTCGCGCCGGGACAGGGGGCGCCGGCACTGAAGCTTTCTTT.